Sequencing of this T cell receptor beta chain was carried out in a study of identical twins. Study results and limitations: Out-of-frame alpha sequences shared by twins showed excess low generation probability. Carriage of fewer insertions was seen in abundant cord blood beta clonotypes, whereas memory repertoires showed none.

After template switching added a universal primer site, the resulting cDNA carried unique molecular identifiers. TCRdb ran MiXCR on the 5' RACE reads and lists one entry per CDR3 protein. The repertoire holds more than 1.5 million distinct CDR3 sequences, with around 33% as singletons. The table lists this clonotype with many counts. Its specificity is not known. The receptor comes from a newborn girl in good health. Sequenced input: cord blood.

Here the CDR3 reads CSVEGFGTVPLNTQYF. In DNA form, the CDR3 reads TGCAGCGTTGAAGGTTTTGGGACAGTGCCCCTCAATACGCAGTATTTT. V and J are TRBV29-1 and TRBJ2-3; 7 nucleotides match TRBD1. Trimming at V came to 1 base and at J to 7 bases, leaving 14 bases not matched to a gene. Germline lookup yields CDR1 SQVTM and CDR2 ANQGSEA. The CDR3 covers 16 residues.